Detailed here is one TCR beta chain. Antigen unknown. This specimen comes from a study of beta chain features in type 1 diabetes. Study-level results: Type 1 diabetes patients had VDJ junctions that carried fewer insertions and more deletions.

This CDR3 contains 16 residues. Every isolated RNA sample was fully reverse transcribed, so sequencing captured expressed TCRB transcripts. The repertoire was sequenced with immunoSEQ multiplex PCR; TCRdb's copy has only in-frame clones and lacks some. The sample consists of around 200,000 clones, about 12% of them appearing once. The chain is built from TRBV21-1 and TRBJ2-7; the D segment call TRBD1 is taken from the table without a DNA check. TRBV21-1 is described as a pseudogene. The sequence came from a woman between 18 and 29 years old in good health. Source material: central memory CD4+ T cells from blood. In nucleotides, the CDR3 is TGTGCCAGCAGCAAAGGTCGGAGGACAGGGTTCTACGAGCAGTACTTC. The encoded protein is CASSKGRRTGFYEQYF.